This T cell receptor (beta chain) is drawn from a study of T cells after posttransplantation cyclophosphamide. Sequencing was performed with immunoSEQ multiplex PCR; in TCRdb, only in-frame clones are kept and a portion is missing. The profile shows about 66,000 clones, about 94% of them singletons. Peripheral blood was collected from the related graft donor on the marrow donation day. The germline V gene encodes CDR1 SGHNT and CDR2 YYREEE (reference sequence). The junction had 2 bases not matched to a gene; V was cut back by 1 base and J by 2 bases. The CDR3 sequence is 14 residues long. The TCR sequence derives from a woman between 25 and 40 years old in good health and a related stem cell transplant donor. The sequencing input was PBMCs. The chain has TRBV5-4 and TRBJ1-2; 7 nucleotides line up with TRBD1. In nucleotides, the CDR3 is TGTGCCAGCAGCTTGAACAGGGGCAACTATGGCTACACCTTC. It specifies CASSLNRGNYGYTF.